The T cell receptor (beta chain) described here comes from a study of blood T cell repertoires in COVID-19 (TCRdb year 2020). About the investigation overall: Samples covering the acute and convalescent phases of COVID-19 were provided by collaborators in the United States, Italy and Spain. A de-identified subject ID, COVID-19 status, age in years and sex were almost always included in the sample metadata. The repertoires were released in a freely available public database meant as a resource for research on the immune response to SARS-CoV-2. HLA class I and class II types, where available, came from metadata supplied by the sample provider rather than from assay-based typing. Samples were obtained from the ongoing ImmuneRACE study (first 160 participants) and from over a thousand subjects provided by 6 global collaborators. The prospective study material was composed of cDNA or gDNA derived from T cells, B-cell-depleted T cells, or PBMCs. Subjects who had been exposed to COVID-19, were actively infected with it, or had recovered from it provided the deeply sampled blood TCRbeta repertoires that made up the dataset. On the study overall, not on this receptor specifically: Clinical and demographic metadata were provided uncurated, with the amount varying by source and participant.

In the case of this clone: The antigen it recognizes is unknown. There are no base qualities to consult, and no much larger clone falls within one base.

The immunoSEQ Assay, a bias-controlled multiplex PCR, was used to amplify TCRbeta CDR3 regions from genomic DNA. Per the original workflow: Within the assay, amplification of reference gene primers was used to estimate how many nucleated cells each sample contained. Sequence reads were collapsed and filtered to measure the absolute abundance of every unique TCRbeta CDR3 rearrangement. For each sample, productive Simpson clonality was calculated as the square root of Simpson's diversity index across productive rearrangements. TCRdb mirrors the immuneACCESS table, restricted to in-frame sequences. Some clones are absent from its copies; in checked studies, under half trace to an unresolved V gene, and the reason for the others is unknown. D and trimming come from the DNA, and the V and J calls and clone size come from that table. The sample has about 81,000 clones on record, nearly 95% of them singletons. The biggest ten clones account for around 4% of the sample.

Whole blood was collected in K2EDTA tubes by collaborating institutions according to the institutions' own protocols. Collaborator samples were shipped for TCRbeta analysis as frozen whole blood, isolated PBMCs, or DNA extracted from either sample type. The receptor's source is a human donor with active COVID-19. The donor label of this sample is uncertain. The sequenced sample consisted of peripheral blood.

The encoded CDR3 is CASGPVTGIVETQYF. The nucleotide sequence reads TGTGCTAGTGGTCCGGTGACAGGGATAGTTGAGACCCAGTACTTC. The chain uses TRBV12-5 and TRBJ2-5, with 7 junctional bases fitting TRBD1. CDR1 and CDR2, looked up from the germline V gene, are LGHNT and FRNRAP. For this chain, trimming is 5 bases at the V end and 5 bases at the J end, and the number of junction bases without a gene match is 11. From the cysteine up to the phenylalanine, the CDR3 has a length of 15 residues. The only DNA kept is the CDR3, 45 bases in frame from the first base.